Sequencing of this TCR beta chain was carried out in a study of long-term antiretroviral therapy in people with HIV. V lost 1 base and J lost 10; bases outside the gene matches: 7. Germline V gene lookup returns CDR1 SEHNR and CDR2 FQNEAQ (reference sequence). The CDR3 spans 15 residues. General observations from the study: Data on ART adherence, viral resistance or therapy changes were unavailable. CDR3 length ranges were narrower in HIV repertoires than in controls.

Run at survey level, the immunoSEQ assay was version v3.0. Sequencing had a target that covered 40,000-50,000 T-cell genomes per sample. The table came from immunoSEQ multiplex PCR; TCRdb's copy has only in-frame clones and leaves some out. The table lists nearly 50,000 clones, 80% to 90% of them singletons. On this clone: Its matching antigen is unknown.

The receptor's source is a woman younger than 35 with HIV. Sequenced here: unsorted PBMCs, sampled 0.8 years after starting antiretroviral therapy. The gene calls are TRBV7-9 and TRBJ2-1, with TRBD2 identical over 10 bases. Here the CDR3 reads CASSLEAGGPWEQFF. CDR3 in DNA: TGTGCCAGCAGCTTAGAAGCGGGAGGGCCCTGGGAGCAGTTCTTC.